This T cell receptor (beta chain) was identified in a study of shared clonotypes between healthy human individuals. Study at large: A few men and a couple of women, aged 18 to 49, were donors. Broader study findings: Generation probability values for non-shared clonotypes were lower than those for clonotypes shared by all four donors.

Trimming took 4 bases from V and 1 from J, leaving 8 bases between them. The CDR3 covers 14 residues. From germline, CDR1 is SGDLS and CDR2 YYNGEE. The run depth of the assay was deep. Profiled with immunoSEQ multiplex PCR; TCRdb holds only in-frame clones, not every one. The sample shows about 1 million clones, about 70% of them seen only once. This clone was counted between two and nine times. Its target is unknown. This TCR came from a man younger than 35 in good health. The chain recombines TRBV9 with TRBJ1-4; D remains unclear. The sequenced sample was memory CD4+ T cells sorted from blood. Indicated subset: CD45RA-negative fraction. The chain's CDR3 is CASSPRITNEKLFF. The CDR3, as DNA: TGTGCCAGCAGCCCCCGGATAACTAATGAAAAACTGTTTTTT.